This T cell receptor (beta chain) was retrieved from a study of blood T cell repertoires in COVID-19. The V gene end was trimmed by 5 bases and the J gene end by 4 bases; junction bases not matched to a gene: 7. The CDR3 loop spans 14 amino acids. Germline loops: CDR1 SGHTA, CDR2 FQGTGA. Only a few counts were recorded for this clone. The method was immunoSEQ multiplex PCR; TCRdb's version includes in-frame clones alone and lacks a portion of them. Of some 130,000 clones listed, about 72% are singletons. This chain connects TRBV7-3 to TRBJ2-5; TRBD2 matches at 7 bases. The sample consisted of peripheral blood. This TCR was sampled from a man aged 60-69 years who had recovered from COVID-19. CDR3 in amino acids: CASSQWGGGETQYF. CDR3 sequence (DNA): TGTGCCAGCAGCCAATGGGGGGGAGGAGAGACCCAGTACTTC.